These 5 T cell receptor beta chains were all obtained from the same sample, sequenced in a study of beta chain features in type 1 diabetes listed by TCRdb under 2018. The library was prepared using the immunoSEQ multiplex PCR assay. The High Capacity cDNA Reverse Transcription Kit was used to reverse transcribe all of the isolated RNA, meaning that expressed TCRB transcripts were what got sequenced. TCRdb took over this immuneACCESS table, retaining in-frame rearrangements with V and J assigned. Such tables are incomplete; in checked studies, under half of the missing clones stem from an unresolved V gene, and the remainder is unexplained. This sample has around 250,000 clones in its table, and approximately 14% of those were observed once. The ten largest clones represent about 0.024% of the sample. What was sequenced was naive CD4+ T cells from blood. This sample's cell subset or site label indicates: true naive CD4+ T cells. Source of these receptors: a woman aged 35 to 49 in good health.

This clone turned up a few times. The CDR3 nucleotides read TGTGCCAGCAGCTTAGAGCCAGCGGGGGGCCAAGATACGCAGTATTTT. This encodes CASSLEPAGGQDTQYF. This rearrangement joins TRBV7-2 to TRBJ2-3; TRBD2 matches 9 bases. Germline V lookup: CDR1 SGHTA, CDR2 FQGNSA. The CDR3 contains 16 residues. Trimming cost V 1 base and J 5 bases; bases outside gene matches: 7. Full variable domain (remainder filled in from reference TRBV7-2 and TRBJ2-3): GAGVSQSPSNKVTEKGKDVELRCDPISGHTALYWYRQSLGQGLEFLIYFQGNSAPDKSGLPSDRFSAERTGGSVSTLTIQRTQQEDSAVYLCASSLEPAGGQDTQYFGPGTRLTVL.

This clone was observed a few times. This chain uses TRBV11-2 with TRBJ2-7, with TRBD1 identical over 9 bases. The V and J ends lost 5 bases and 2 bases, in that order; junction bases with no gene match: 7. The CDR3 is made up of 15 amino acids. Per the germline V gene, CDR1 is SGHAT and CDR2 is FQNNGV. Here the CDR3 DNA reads TGTGCCAGCAGCCCCGCCGGACAGGGGACCTACGAGCAGTACTTC. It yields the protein CASSPAGQGTYEQYF.

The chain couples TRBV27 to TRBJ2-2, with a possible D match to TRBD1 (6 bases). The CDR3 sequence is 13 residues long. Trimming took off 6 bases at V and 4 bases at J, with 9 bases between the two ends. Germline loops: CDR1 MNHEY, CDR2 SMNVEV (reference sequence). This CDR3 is CASSLQGTGELFF. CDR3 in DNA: TGTGCCAGCAGCCTACAGGGCACCGGGGAGCTGTTTTTT.

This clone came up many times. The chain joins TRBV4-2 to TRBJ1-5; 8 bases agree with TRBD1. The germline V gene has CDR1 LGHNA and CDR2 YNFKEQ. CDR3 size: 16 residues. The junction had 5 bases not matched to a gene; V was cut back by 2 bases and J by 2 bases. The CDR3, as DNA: TGTGCCAGCAGCCAATATGACAGGGGTGGCAATCAGCCCCAGCATTTT. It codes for CASSQYDRGGNQPQHF.

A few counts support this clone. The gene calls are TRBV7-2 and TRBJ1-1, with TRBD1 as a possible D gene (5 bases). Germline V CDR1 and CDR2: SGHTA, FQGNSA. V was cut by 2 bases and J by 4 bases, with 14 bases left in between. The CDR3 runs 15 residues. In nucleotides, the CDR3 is TGTGCCAGCAGCTTAAGGGATCCGGGGGGCACTGAAGCTTTCTTT. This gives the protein CASSLRDPGGTEAFF.